These T cell receptor beta chains were read from a single sample in a study of shared clonotypes between healthy human individuals. TCRdb's table, derived via immunoSEQ multiplex PCR, lists solely in-frame clones and lacks some. The table includes roughly 770,000 clones, roughly 96% detected once. The sample taken for sequencing was naive CD8+ T cells sorted from blood. The receptors were gathered from a man aged 25-45 years in good health. Both conserved end residues are part of each CDR3. D genes are given only for firm matches. Rows may omit the clone size; those that give it use once, few, many or a size class.

>NA|NA|TRBV2|TRBJ1-4
CASLGDRVTEKLFF
TGTGCCAGCTTGGGGGATCGCGTAACTGAAAAACTGTTTTTT
>NA|TRBD2|TRBV6-9|TRBJ2-7
CASSLAGGMEQYF
TGTGCCAGCAGCCTAGCGGGGGGCATGGAGCAGTACTTC
>NA|TRBD2|TRBV5-1|TRBJ2-7
CASSLVGGSSSYEQYF
TGCGCCAGCAGCTTGGTAGGCGGGAGCAGCTCCTACGAGCAGTACTTC
>NA|TRBD1|TRBV5-1|TRBJ1-2
CASSLAGTGGRGYGYTF
TGCGCCAGCAGCTTGGCCGGGACAGGGGGCCGCGGCTATGGCTACACCTTC
>NA|TRBD2|TRBV28|TRBJ2-7
CASRNRGLAGDEQYF
TGTGCCAGCAGAAACCGGGGACTAGCGGGAGACGAGCAGTACTTC
>NA|TRBD1|TRBV15|TRBJ2-7
CATSRDRGLYEQYF
TGTGCCACCAGCCGGGACAGGGGGCTCTATGAGCAGTACTTC
>once|NA|TRBV28|TRBJ1-5
CASSSPRTSLSHSNQPQHF
TGTGCCAGTTCCTCCCCCAGGACCTCGCTATCTCATAGCAATCAGCCCCAGCATTTT
>NA|NA|TRBV5-6|TRBJ2-7
CASSLARHYEQYF
TGTGCCAGCAGCTTGGCACGTCACTACGAGCAGTACTTC
>NA|TRBD1|TRBV7-9|TRBJ2-7
CASSLDLGQASYEQYF
TGTGCCAGCAGCTTAGATCTGGGACAGGCCTCCTACGAGCAGTACTTC
>NA|NA|TRBV6-6|TRBJ1-1
CASSFNDYSQNTEAFF
TGTGCCAGCAGTTTCAATGACTACAGCCAGAACACTGAAGCTTTCTTT
>NA|TRBD2|TRBV5-4|TRBJ2-7
CASSAGLVGEQYF
TGTGCCAGCAGCGCCGGACTAGTTGGCGAGCAGTACTTC
>once|NA|TRBV19|TRBJ1-1
CASNDGTEAFF
TGTGCCAGTAACGACGGCACTGAAGCTTTCTTT
>NA|NA|TRBV27|TRBJ2-7
CASSFGFTYEQYF
TGTGCCAGCAGTTTTGGCTTCACCTACGAGCAGTACTTC
>NA|TRBD2|TRBV7-9|TRBJ2-7
CASSQRTSGSSYEQYF
TGTGCCAGCAGTCAGAGGACTAGCGGAAGCTCCTACGAGCAGTACTTC
>NA|NA|TRBV7-9|TRBJ2-2
CASSGESWENTGELFF
TGTGCCAGCAGCGGGGAGTCCTGGGAGAACACCGGGGAGCTGTTTTTT
>NA|TRBD1|TRBV29-1|TRBJ2-5
CSVEPPIQGVETQYF
TGCAGCGTTGAACCGCCCATACAGGGGGTAGAGACCCAGTACTTC
>NA|NA|TRBV28|TRBJ2-1
CASSLGGGGHEQFF
TGTGCCAGCAGTTTAGGCGGAGGGGGTCATGAGCAGTTCTTC
>NA|TRBD1|TRBV7-2|TRBJ2-1
CASSMTGNNEQFF
TGTGCCAGCAGTATGACAGGGAACAATGAGCAGTTCTTC
>NA|NA|TRBV4-3|TRBJ1-5
CASSQDLYGNQPQHF
TGCGCCAGCAGCCAAGATCTTTATGGCAATCAGCCCCAGCATTTT
>NA|TRBD1|TRBV27|TRBJ1-5
CASSLGQGYSNQPQHF
TGTGCCAGCAGTTTGGGACAGGGCTATAGCAATCAGCCCCAGCATTTT
>NA|NA|TRBV18|TRBJ1-5
CASSPGSGIQPQHF
TGTGCCAGCTCACCAGGGAGTGGGATCCAGCCCCAGCATTTT
>NA|NA|TRBV12-5|TRBJ2-1
CASGFGGGHNEQFF
TGTGCTAGTGGTTTTGGCGGAGGTCACAATGAGCAGTTCTTC
>NA|NA|TRBV29-1|TRBJ1-1
CSVEGAGTFEAFF
TGCAGCGTTGAGGGGGCAGGGACTTTTGAAGCTTTCTTT
>NA|NA|TRBV11-2|TRBJ2-7
CASSSQGGFYEQYF
TGTGCCAGCAGCTCCCAAGGAGGGTTCTACGAGCAGTACTTC
>NA|NA|TRBV4-3|TRBJ1-4
CASSASGGPSTNEKLFF
TGCGCCAGCAGCGCCTCCGGGGGCCCTTCAACTAATGAAAAACTGTTTTTT